The 27 T cell receptor beta chains presented below share a single source sample, sequenced in a study of blood T cell repertoires in COVID-19 (dated by TCRdb to 2018 to 2021). Library method: the immunoSEQ multiplex PCR assay. As stored in TCRdb, this immuneACCESS dataset retains in-frame rearrangements with V and J assigned. A fraction of the clones does not appear; measured against another copy, unresolved V genes explain less than half of the discrepancy, and the remainder lacks a known reason. The sample includes 300,000 to 350,000 clones, with roughly 90% observed a single time. Of the sample, 3.5% to 4.5% falls within the top ten clones. Source material: PBMCs or T cells enriched from blood (not recorded which). The receptors originated from a woman aged 18 to 35 with acute COVID-19.

The V call is TRBV11-3, the J call TRBJ1-1, with 7 positions matching TRBD1. The junction had 7 bases not matched to a gene; V was cut back by 5 bases and J by 1 base. From germline, CDR1 is SGHNT and CDR2 YENEEA. The CDR3 loop spans 15 amino acids. CDR3 DNA: TGTGCCAGCAGCCCAATGACAGGGCCGAACACTGAAGCTTTCTTT. Translation: CASSPMTGPNTEAFF.

The sample holds one count of this clone. J is TRBJ2-1 and V is TRBV27, with a weak D call TRBD1 (5 bases). V lost 6 bases and J 7 bases, leaving 16 bases between the germline ends. The CDR3 length is 14 residues. Per germline, CDR1 MNHEY and CDR2 SMNVEV (reference sequence). The CDR3 DNA sequence: TGTGCCAGCAGCTTCTCGACGGCAGGGAATGAGCAGTTCTTC. Its translation: CASSFSTAGNEQFF.

This chain uses TRBV12-3 or TRBV12-4 with TRBJ1-1, with D possibly matching TRBD1 (5 bases). V was cut by 3 bases and J by 4 bases, with 9 bases left in between. The CDR3 has 13 residues. The CDR3 is CASSFWGSTEAFF. The CDR3 nucleotides read TGTGCCAGCAGTTTCTGGGGCAGCACTGAAGCTTTCTTT.

The chain recombines TRBV19 with TRBJ1-5; TRBD1 matches at 9 bases. CDR3 length equals 15 residues. Losses at the gene ends were 8 bases for V and 1 base for J; bases not matched to a gene: 6. In germline, CDR1 is LNHDA, CDR2 SQIVND (reference sequence). CDR3 in amino acids: CASRSGTGSNQPQHF. The CDR3 region has the DNA TGTGCCAGTCGATCCGGGACAGGGAGCAATCAGCCCCAGCATTTT.

CDR3 loop: CATSRALAGVAETQYF. DNA for the CDR3: TGTGCCACCAGCAGGGCGTTAGCGGGAGTCGCAGAGACCCAGTACTTC. The chain is built from TRBV15 and TRBJ2-5; 9 bases match TRBD2. The germline V gene encodes CDR1 LNHNV and CDR2 YYDKDF (reference sequence). This CDR3 contains 16 residues. After removal of 3 bases from V and 4 bases from J, the junction contained 9 bases not matched to a gene.

The genes are TRBV7-6 and TRBJ1-2; D perhaps matches TRBD1 (5 bases). Germline V gives CDR1 SGHVS, CDR2 FNYEAQ. V dropped 3 bases and J dropped 4 bases, with 15 bases sitting between them. This CDR3 comprises 15 residues. CDR3 loop: CASSLGATEIYGYTF. The CDR3 DNA reads TGTGCCAGCAGCTTGGGTGCGACAGAAATCTATGGCTACACCTTC. Based on the CDR3 plus reference TRBV7-6 and TRBJ1-2, the full variable domain is GAGVSQSPRYKVTKRGQDVALRCDPISGHVSLYWYRQALGQGPEFLTYFNYEAQQDKSGLPNDRFSAERPEGSISTLTIQRTEQRDSAMYRCASSLGATEIYGYTFGSGTRLTVV.

The gene calls are TRBV6-5 and TRBJ1-1; 7 nucleotides line up with TRBD1. This CDR3 comprises 14 residues. V was pared by 2 bases and J by 5 bases, with 5 bases of the junction left unmatched. Germline V lookup: CDR1 MNHEY, CDR2 SVGAGI. The CDR3 region is CASSYRGRRTEAFF. CDR3 nucleotides: TGTGCCAGCAGTTACAGGGGGCGACGAACTGAAGCTTTCTTT.

The chain joins TRBV15 to TRBJ1-1, with 7 bases matching TRBD1. Germline V CDR1 and CDR2: LNHNV, YYDKDF (reference sequence). The V segment lost 2 bases and the J segment 8 bases; nucleotides outside the gene matches: 2. The length of the CDR3 is 12 residues. CDR3 sequence reads: CATSRSTGEAFF. In DNA form, the CDR3 reads TGTGCCACCAGCAGATCGACAGGGGAAGCTTTCTTT.

This clone was counted once. The chain links TRBV27 to TRBJ2-7; 11 bases match TRBD1. Germline lookup yields CDR1 MNHEY and CDR2 SMNVEV (reference sequence). The junction had 11 bases not matched to a gene; V was cut back by 3 bases and J by 7 bases. CDR3 length: 16 residues. For the CDR3, the DNA is TGTGCCAGCAGTTTTGGCCATGGACAGGGGGCGCGAGAGCAGTACTTC. Residues: CASSFGHGQGAREQYF.

The genes are TRBV5-1 and TRBJ2-5; 7 bases are a match to TRBD2. CDR1 SGHRS and CDR2 YFSETQ come from the germline V gene. J was trimmed by 3 bases and V by 0 bases; bases with no gene match: 5. The CDR3 is 15 residues long. The CDR3 loop reads CASSLGPGTKETQYF. CDR3 nucleotides: TGCGCCAGCAGCTTGGGTCCCGGGACTAAAGAGACCCAGTACTTC.

V gene TRBV7-3 combines with J gene TRBJ2-1; a weak D match, TRBD1 (5 bases). The germline V gene has CDR1 SGHTA and CDR2 FQGTGA. The CDR3 has 12 amino acids. The V and J ends lost 5 bases and 14 bases respectively, with 16 bases between them. The CDR3 here is CASSPGRAGKFF. CDR3 sequence (DNA): TGTGCCAGCAGCCCAGGTAGGGCAGGGAAGTTCTTC.

The V call is TRBV19, the J call TRBJ1-1; no clear D gene. The CDR3 has 13 residues. Trimming stripped 5 bases from V and 1 base from J, with 8 bases between. Looked up from germline, CDR1 is LNHDA and CDR2 is SQIVND (reference sequence). CDR3 in DNA: TGTGCCAGTAGTCAACCAGAGAACACTGAAGCTTTCTTT. Protein sequence: CASSQPENTEAFF.

The gene calls are TRBV5-5 and TRBJ1-2; a weak D match, TRBD1 (6 bases). Germline assignment: CDR1 SGHKS and CDR2 YYEKEE (reference sequence). The CDR3 extends over 14 amino acids. The V end was cut by 2 bases, the J end by 6 bases, with 14 bases between. The CDR3 DNA sequence: TGTGCCAGCAGCTTCCAGGGGATTCCGGATGGCTACACCTTC. Its protein product is CASSFQGIPDGYTF.

The genes are TRBV6-5 and TRBJ2-2; no reliable D call. This CDR3 has 14 residues. The V and J ends lost 11 bases and 0 bases respectively, with 13 bases between them. Per germline, CDR1 MNHEY and CDR2 SVGAGI. The CDR3, as DNA: TGTGCCTCTCAGGTTTGGGCGAACACCGGGGAGCTGTTTTTT. It yields the protein CASQVWANTGELFF.

The chain has TRBV6-5 and TRBJ1-1; a weak D match, TRBD1 (6 bases). The germline V gene encodes CDR1 MNHEY and CDR2 SVGAGI. This CDR3 contains 14 residues. Between the trimmed V and J ends, which lost 0 bases and 7 bases, there was a span of 12 bases. The CDR3 DNA is TGTGCCAGCAGTTACTCGATACTACAGGGTGAAGCTTTCTTT. Translated: CASSYSILQGEAFF.

This clone was seen a single time. The chain employs TRBV11-2 and TRBJ2-7, with D uncertain. The ends were cut back, 2 bases at V and 0 bases at J, with 11 bases in the middle. The CDR3 is made up of 15 amino acids. Germline values: CDR1 SGHAT, CDR2 FQNNGV. This CDR3 is CASSLFGGSSYEQYF. Written as DNA, the CDR3 is TGTGCCAGCAGCTTATTTGGCGGTAGCTCCTACGAGCAGTACTTC.

The rearrangement joins TRBV27 to TRBJ1-4, with D possibly being TRBD1 (6 bases). This CDR3 region has 22 residues. V was clipped by 7 bases and J by 7 bases, with 40 bases between them. The germline V gene has CDR1 MNHEY and CDR2 SMNVEV (reference sequence). CDR3 amino acids: CASKPVRVDRGFNDLRLEKLFF. CDR3 DNA: TGTGCCAGCAAGCCCGTCAGGGTGGACAGAGGGTTCAATGATCTACGCCTTGAAAAACTGTTTTTT.

The chain recombines TRBV11-2 with TRBJ2-1; D gene uncertain. CDR3 length: 13 residues. Trimming shortened V by 5 bases and J by 4 bases, and 9 bases separated the two germline ends. Germline V CDR1 and CDR2: SGHAT, FQNNGV. The DNA for the CDR3 is TGTGCCAGCAGCCGAGCCAAGTACAATGAGCAGTTCTTC. Its protein product is CASSRAKYNEQFF.

This sequence joins TRBV7-9 and TRBJ1-2; TRBD1 might be the D (6 bases). Germline-derived CDR1 and CDR2 are SEHNR and FQNEAQ (reference sequence). The CDR3 has 14 amino acids. V was trimmed by 3 bases and J by 3 bases, leaving 11 bases between them. The CDR3 region is CASSLTGIDYGYTF. As DNA, the CDR3 is TGTGCCAGCAGCTTGACAGGCATCGACTATGGCTACACCTTC.

This clone showed up just once. The junction departs from germline at one end; a sequencing error may be responsible. The chain employs TRBV28 and TRBJ1-2, with D uncertain. Germline-derived CDR1 and CDR2 are MDHEN and SYDVKM. CDR3 size: 13 residues. The CDR3 loop is CASSLSQGSRMIF. The CDR3 region has the DNA TGTGCCAGCAGTTTATCCCAAGGGAGCAGGATGATCTTC.

The V call is TRBV27, the J call TRBJ2-7, with a tentative D call TRBD1 (6 bases). The V and J ends lost 5 bases and 2 bases respectively, with 10 bases between them. The CDR3 length is 13 residues. Looked up from germline, CDR1 is MNHEY and CDR2 is SMNVEV (reference sequence). DNA of the CDR3: TGTGCCAGCAGTCCGCGGACAGCCTACGAGCAGTACTTC. Translated, it gives CASSPRTAYEQYF.

This chain links TRBV12-3 or TRBV12-4 with TRBJ1-2; 8 nucleotides agree with TRBD1. V was pared by 5 bases and J by 7 bases, with 0 bases of the junction left unmatched. The CDR3 has 11 residues. DNA of the CDR3: TGTGCCAGCAGTACAGGGGGTGGCTACACCTTC. Protein product: CASSTGGGYTF.

V gene TRBV18 combines with J gene TRBJ2-7, with TRBD1 as a possible D gene (6 bases). The V and J ends lost 0 bases and 4 bases respectively, with 10 bases between them. CDR1 and CDR2 (germline): KGHSH, LQKENI. This CDR3 region has 14 residues. CDR3: CASSPPGTQYEQYF. The CDR3 nucleotides read TGTGCCAGCTCACCACCGGGGACACAGTACGAGCAGTACTTC.

This clone was observed a few times. The gene calls are TRBV30 and TRBJ1-2; no firm D call. Germline V gene sequence: CDR1 GTSNPN, CDR2 SVGIG (reference sequence). V was cut by 3 bases and J by 2 bases, with 19 bases left in between. The CDR3 loop spans 16 amino acids. CDR3 sequence (DNA): TGTGCCTGGAGCGTCCACCCGCAGGCTAAAAACTATGGCTACACCTTC. Protein: CAWSVHPQAKNYGYTF.

V and J are TRBV21-1 and TRBJ2-7; the D call in the table, TRBD2, was not verified against the DNA. TRBV21-1 is labeled a pseudogene. This CDR3 has 15 amino acids. As DNA, the CDR3 is TGTGCCAGCAGCAAACCTGCCTACTACTCCTACGAGCAGTACTTC. Translating it yields CASSKPAYYSYEQYF.

The rearrangement links TRBV7-9 to TRBJ1-4, with D unresolved. This CDR3 has 14 residues. The germline V and J ends were trimmed by 2 bases and 3 bases, with 7 bases remaining between them. CDR1 SEHNR and CDR2 FQNEAQ come from the germline V gene (reference sequence). This CDR3 reads CASSLRGANEKLFF. The CDR3 DNA reads TGTGCCAGCAGCTTACGGGGAGCTAATGAAAAACTGTTTTTT.

In this sample, this clone turned up once. The chain joins TRBV10-3 to TRBJ1-1, with D tentatively TRBD1 (5 bases). Germline V lookup: CDR1 ENHRY, CDR2 SYGVKD. CDR3 length: 13 residues. Trimming pared 3 bases from V and 1 base from J, leaving 6 bases between. The DNA for the CDR3 is TGTGCCATCAGTGAACAGGAGAACACTGAAGCTTTCTTT. Translated: CAISEQENTEAFF.